The clone carrying this TCR beta chain was picked up a small number of times. Its target is unknown. The CDR3 has 16 amino acids. Trimming cost V 4 bases and J 5 bases; bases outside gene matches: 6. Germline-derived CDR1 and CDR2 are MDHEN and SYDVKM. These data come from a study of response to subunit inactivated influenza vaccine. Study-wide results and limits: There was a suggestion from the authors that each seasonal influenza vaccination recruits few new T cells.

Each CDR3 protein gets one entry after TCRdb re-called the RT-PCR reads with MiXCR. The sample records 500,000 to 600,000 distinct CDR3 sequences, around 15% being singletons. The sequenced sample was PBMCs from blood, obtained approximately 12 days after vaccination. The chain uses TRBV28 and TRBJ2-1, with TRBD1 matching 12 bases. The receptor's source is a man in his fifties who received an inactivated influenza vaccine. CDR3 DNA: TGTGCCAGCAGTTCCCGGGACAGGGGGCTCAACAATGAGCAGTTCTTC. This translates into CASSSRDRGLNNEQFF.